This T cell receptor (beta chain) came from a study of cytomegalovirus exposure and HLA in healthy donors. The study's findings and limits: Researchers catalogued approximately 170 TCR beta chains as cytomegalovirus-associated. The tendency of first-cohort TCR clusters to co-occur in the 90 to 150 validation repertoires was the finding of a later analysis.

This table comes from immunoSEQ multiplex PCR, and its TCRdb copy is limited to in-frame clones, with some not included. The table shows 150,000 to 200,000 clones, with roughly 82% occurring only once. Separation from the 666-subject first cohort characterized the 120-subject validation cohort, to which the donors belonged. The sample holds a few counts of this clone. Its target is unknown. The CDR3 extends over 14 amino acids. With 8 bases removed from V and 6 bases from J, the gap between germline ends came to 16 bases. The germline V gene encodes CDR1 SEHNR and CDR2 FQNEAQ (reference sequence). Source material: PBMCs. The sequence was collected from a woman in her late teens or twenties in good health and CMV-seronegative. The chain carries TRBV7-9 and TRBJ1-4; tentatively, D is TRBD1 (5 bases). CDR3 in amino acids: CASVPGGKDEKLFF. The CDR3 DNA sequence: TGTGCCAGCGTCCCCGGGGGGAAAGATGAAAAACTGTTTTTT.